Listed below are T cell receptor beta chains from one sample, sequenced in a study of blood T cells in healthy people across ages. Via MiXCR, TCRdb re-called the 5' RACE reads, giving one row per CDR3 protein. Among roughly 1,700,000 distinct CDR3 sequences listed, 28% were seen once. Material: blood. These TCRs come from a woman in her 30s in good health. Both conserved end residues are part of each CDR3. A D gene is named only where the DNA matches it firmly. Where a row states a size, it is once, few, many or the class of an expanded clone; other rows omit it.

size: few
D: NA
V: TRBV27
J: TRBJ2-3
DNA: TGTGTCAGCAGAGGCGCAGATACGCAGTATTTT
CDR3: CVSRGADTQYF

size: NA
D: NA
V: TRBV5-5
J: TRBJ2-1
DNA: TGTGCCAGCAGCCCGGACAGTAGCTCCTACAATAAGCAGTTCTTC
CDR3: CASSPDSSSYNKQFF

size: few
D: NA
V: TRBV5-1
J: TRBJ1-4
DNA: TGCGCCAGCAGCTACCAACAGGATTTGGACACTGAAAAACTGTTTTTT
CDR3: CASSYQQDLDTEKLFF

size: NA
D: NA
V: TRBV21-1
J: TRBJ1-5
DNA: TGTGCCAGCAGCAAGGGCGGCGGACAGGCGGGCGGTCCGAATCAGCCCCAGCATTTT
CDR3: CASSKGGGQAGGPNQPQHF

size: NA
D: TRBD1
V: TRBV5-1
J: TRBJ1-6
DNA: TGCACCAGCAACCTGGGACAGGGTAATTCACCCCTCCACTTT
CDR3: CTSNLGQGNSPLHF

size: many
D: NA
V: TRBV15
J: TRBJ2-7
DNA: TGTGCCACCAGCAGATTGGATGGGGAAGAGCAGTACTTC
CDR3: CATSRLDGEEQYF

size: NA
D: NA
V: TRBV25-1
J: TRBJ1-1
DNA: TGTGCCAGCAGATCCGGGACCTCCGAAGCCTTCTTT
CDR3: CASRSGTSEAFF

size: few
D: NA
V: TRBV27
J: TRBJ2-5
DNA: TGTGCCAGCCGCTCGCGACTCACCTCGGAGACCCAGTACTTC
CDR3: CASRSRLTSETQYF

size: NA
D: NA
V: TRBV18
J: TRBJ1-4
DNA: TGTGCCAGCTCACCACGAGTGCTAAACGGGGAAAAACTGTTTTTT
CDR3: CASSPRVLNGEKLFF

size: few
D: NA
V: TRBV6-4
J: TRBJ1-1
DNA: TGTGCCAGCAGCCCTTCCCCTTTTGGAGTGAACACTGAAGCTTTCTTT
CDR3: CASSPSPFGVNTEAFF

size: NA
D: NA
V: TRBV19
J: TRBJ2-3
DNA: TGTGCCAGTAGTATAAGTAGCCCAGATACGCAGTATTTT
CDR3: CASSISSPDTQYF

size: many
D: NA
V: TRBV20-1
J: TRBJ2-7
DNA: TGCAGTGCTAAGGGGCCAAGGATCACCGGACGAACCTACGAGCAGTACTTC
CDR3: CSAKGPRITGRTYEQYF

size: NA
D: NA
V: TRBV18
J: TRBJ2-7
DNA: TGTGCCAGCTCACCACCGCTCAGGACCTCCGAGCAGTACTTC
CDR3: CASSPPLRTSEQYF

size: NA
D: NA
V: TRBV7-3
J: TRBJ2-2
DNA: TGTGCCAGCAGCTTCACCACTTCTACCGGGGAGCTGTTTTTT
CDR3: CASSFTTSTGELFF

size: NA
D: NA
V: TRBV4-1
J: TRBJ2-5
DNA: TGCGCCTGCAGCCTAGAGGGCCATGCGGGGATCCAAGAGACCCAGTACTTC
CDR3: CACSLEGHAGIQETQYF

size: few
D: NA
V: TRBV5-4
J: TRBJ2-6
DNA: TGTGCCAGCAGCCCAGGGGCGGGGGCCAACGTCCGGACTTTC
CDR3: CASSPGAGANVRTF

size: once
D: TRBD1
V: TRBV5-1
J: TRBJ1-1
DNA: TGCGCCAGCAGCTTGCCGGACAGGGGGCTGACGGAAGCTTTCTTT
CDR3: CASSLPDRGLTEAFF

size: NA
D: NA
V: TRBV12-3/TRBV12-4
J: TRBJ2-3
DNA: TGTGCCAGCATCTGGGGAGTTCCGCCCGGTGATACACAGTATTTT
CDR3: CASIWGVPPGDTQYF

size: NA
D: NA
V: TRBV6-2/TRBV6-3
J: TRBJ2-7
DNA: TGTGCCAGCAGTTACTACGGGGCCTACGAGCAGTACTTC
CDR3: CASSYYGAYEQYF

size: many
D: NA
V: TRBV4-1
J: TRBJ2-5
DNA: TGCGCCAGCAGCCAATCAAACCCGGGGAGCGAGACCCAGTACTTC
CDR3: CASSQSNPGSETQYF

size: few
D: NA
V: TRBV28
J: TRBJ1-3
DNA: NA
CDR3: CASSLSGQAGGNTIYF

size: few
D: TRBD1
V: TRBV14
J: TRBJ2-7
DNA: TGTGCCAGCAGTCCGGACAGGTTAAGACTCCACGAGCAGTACTTC
CDR3: CASSPDRLRLHEQYF

size: NA
D: TRBD2
V: TRBV7-2
J: TRBJ2-2
DNA: TGTGCCAGCAGCTTACGGAATAGCGGGGAGCGGTTTTTT
CDR3: CASSLRNSGERFF

size: NA
D: NA
V: TRBV7-2
J: TRBJ1-2
DNA: TGTGCCAGCAGCTCCGGGACACTCCTCAGCGGAGGCTACACCTTC
CDR3: CASSSGTLLSGGYTF